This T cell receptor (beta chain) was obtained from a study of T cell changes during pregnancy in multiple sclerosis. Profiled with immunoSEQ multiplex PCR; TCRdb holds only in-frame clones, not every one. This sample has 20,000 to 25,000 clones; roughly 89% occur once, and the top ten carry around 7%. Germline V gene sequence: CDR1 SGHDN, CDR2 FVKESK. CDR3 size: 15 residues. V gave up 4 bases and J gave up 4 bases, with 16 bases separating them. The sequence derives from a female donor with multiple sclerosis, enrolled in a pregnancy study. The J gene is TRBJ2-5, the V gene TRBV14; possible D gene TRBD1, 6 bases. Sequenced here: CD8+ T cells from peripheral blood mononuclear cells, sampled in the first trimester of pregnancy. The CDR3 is CASSPIGTGRETQYF. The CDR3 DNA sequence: TGTGCCAGCAGCCCCATCGGAACAGGGAGAGAGACCCAGTACTTC.